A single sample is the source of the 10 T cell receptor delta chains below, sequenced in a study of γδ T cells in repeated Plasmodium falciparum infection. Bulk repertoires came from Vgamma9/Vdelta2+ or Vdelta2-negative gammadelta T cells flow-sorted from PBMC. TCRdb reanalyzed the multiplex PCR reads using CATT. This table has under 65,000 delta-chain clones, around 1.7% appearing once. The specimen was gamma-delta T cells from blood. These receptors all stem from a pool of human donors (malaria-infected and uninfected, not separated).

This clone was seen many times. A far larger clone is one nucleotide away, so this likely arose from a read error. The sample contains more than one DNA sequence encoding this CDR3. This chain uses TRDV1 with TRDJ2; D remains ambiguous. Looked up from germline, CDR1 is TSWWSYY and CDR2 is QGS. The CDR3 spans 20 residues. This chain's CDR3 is CALGELGLSLLRALTAQLFF. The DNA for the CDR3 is TGTGCTCTTGGGGAACTTGGCCTCAGCCTCCTCAGGGCTTTGACGGCACAACTCTTCTTT.

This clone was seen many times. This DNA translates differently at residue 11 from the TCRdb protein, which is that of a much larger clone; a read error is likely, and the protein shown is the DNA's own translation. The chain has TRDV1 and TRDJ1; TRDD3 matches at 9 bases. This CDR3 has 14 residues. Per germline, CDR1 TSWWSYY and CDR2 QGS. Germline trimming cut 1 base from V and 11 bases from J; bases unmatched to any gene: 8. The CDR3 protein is CALGEHLGDSALIF. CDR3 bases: TGTGCTCTTGGGGAACACCTGGGGGATTCGGCGCTCATCTTT.

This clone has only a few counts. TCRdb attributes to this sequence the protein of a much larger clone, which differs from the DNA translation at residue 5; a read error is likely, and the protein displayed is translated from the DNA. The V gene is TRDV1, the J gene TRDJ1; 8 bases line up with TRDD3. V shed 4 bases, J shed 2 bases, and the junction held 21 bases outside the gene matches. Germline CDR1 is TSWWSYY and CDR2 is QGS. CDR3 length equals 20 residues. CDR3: CALGAMTYFTGGLRTDKLIF. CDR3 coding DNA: TGTGCTCTTGGGGCCATGACCTACTTTACTGGGGGGCTAAGGACCGATAAACTCATCTTT.

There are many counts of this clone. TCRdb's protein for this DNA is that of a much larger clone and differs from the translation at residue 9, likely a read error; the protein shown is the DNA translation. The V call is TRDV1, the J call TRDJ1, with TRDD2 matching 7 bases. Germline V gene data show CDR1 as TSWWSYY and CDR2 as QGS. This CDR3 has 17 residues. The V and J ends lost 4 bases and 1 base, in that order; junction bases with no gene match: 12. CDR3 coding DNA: TGTGCTCTTGGGGGGGGCCTTCCTTGCCTCCGCACCGATAAACTCATCTTT. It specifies CALGGGLPCLRTDKLIF.

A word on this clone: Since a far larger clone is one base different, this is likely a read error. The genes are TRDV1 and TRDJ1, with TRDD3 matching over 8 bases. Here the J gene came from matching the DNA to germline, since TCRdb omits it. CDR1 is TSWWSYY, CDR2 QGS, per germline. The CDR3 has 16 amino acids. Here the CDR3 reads CALGEQDLGDTTKLIF. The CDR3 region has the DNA TGCGCTCTTGGGGAACAAGATTTAGGGGATACCACTAAACTCATCTTT.

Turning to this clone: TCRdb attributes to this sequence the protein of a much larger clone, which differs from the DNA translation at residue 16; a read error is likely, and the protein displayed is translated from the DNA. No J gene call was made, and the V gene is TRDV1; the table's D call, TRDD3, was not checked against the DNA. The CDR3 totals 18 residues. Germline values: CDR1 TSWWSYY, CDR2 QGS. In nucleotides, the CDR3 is TGTGCTCTTGGGGAACATATCCCCCCCGGGGCTGTTACCGATAAACCCATCTTT. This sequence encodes CALGEHIPPGAVTDKPIF.

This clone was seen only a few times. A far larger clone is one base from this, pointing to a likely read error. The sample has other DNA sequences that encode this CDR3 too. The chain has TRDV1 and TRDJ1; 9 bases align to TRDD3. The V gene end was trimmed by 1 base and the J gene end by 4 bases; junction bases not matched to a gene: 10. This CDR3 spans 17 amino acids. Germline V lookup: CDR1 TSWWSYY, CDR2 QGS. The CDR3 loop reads CALGERILGDTRDKLIF. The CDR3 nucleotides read TGTGCTCTTGGGGAACGAATACTAGGGGATACGCGCGATAAACTCATCTTT.

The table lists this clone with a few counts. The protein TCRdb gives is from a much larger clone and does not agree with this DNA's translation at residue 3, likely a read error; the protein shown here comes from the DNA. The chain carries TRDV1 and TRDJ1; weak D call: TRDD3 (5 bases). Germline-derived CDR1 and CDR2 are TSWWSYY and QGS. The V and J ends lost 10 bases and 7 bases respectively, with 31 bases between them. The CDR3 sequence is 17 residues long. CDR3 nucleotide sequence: TGTGCTCCTAGGGAACTCAGGCCCGGCGGGGGCCACTTTAAACTCATCTTT. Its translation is CAPRELRPGGGHFKLIF.

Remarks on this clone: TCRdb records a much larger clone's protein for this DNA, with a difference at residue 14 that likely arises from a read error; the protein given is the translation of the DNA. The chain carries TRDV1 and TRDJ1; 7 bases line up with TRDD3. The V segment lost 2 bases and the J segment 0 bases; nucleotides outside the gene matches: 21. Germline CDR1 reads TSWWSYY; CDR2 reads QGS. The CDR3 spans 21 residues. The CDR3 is CALGEFFRGDNGGMYTDKLIF. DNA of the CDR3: TGTGCTCTTGGGGAATTTTTTCGTGGCGATAATGGGGGAATGTACACCGATAAACTCATCTTT.

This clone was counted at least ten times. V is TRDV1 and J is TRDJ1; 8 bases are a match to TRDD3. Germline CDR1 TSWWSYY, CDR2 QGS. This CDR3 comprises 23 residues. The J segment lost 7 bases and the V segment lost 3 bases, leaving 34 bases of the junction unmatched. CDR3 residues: CALGDPAATSPVLGAHTRVKLIF. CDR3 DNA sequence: TGTGCTCTTGGGGACCCAGCGGCAACTTCCCCCGTACTGGGGGCCCACACCAGGGTTAAACTCATCTTT.